The 31 T cell receptor beta chains below were found in one sample sequenced in a study of blood T cell repertoires in COVID-19 (dated by TCRdb to the early 2020s). Library generation was performed with the immunoSEQ multiplex PCR assay. TCRdb took this table from immuneACCESS and kept in-frame rearrangements with V and J called. Such tables lack part of the clones; where checked against another copy, unresolved V genes explain under half of the gap, and the rest is unexplained. The sample table contains about 190,000 clones; only one count was recorded for about nine tenths of them. The top ten clones comprise around 7% of the sample. Input material: peripheral blood. These TCRs come from a middle-aged man with acute or convalescent COVID-19.

This clone was counted a single time. This chain uses TRBV5-4 with TRBJ2-1, with TRBD2 identical over 10 bases. Germline trimming cut 0 bases from V and 3 bases from J; bases unmatched to any gene: 6. This CDR3 is built from 17 residues. Germline loops: CDR1 SGHNT, CDR2 YYREEE (reference sequence). In DNA form, the CDR3 reads TGTGCCAGCAGCTTGGGTTCTAGCGGGGGCTACTACAATGAGCAGTTCTTC. This codes for CASSLGSSGGYYNEQFF.

The chain is built from TRBV18 and TRBJ2-1, with TRBD2 matching 7 bases. Germline V gene lookup returns CDR1 KGHSH and CDR2 LQKENI. J gave up 6 bases and V 1 base, and 6 bases lay outside the gene matches. The CDR3 consists of 15 residues. CDR3 DNA: TGTGCCAGCTCACCACAGTTGCGGGGGAGCAATGAGCAGTTCTTC. As protein: CASSPQLRGSNEQFF.

A few counts support this clone. The chain couples TRBV3-1 (or the pseudogene TRBV3-2) to TRBJ1-5; the D is unclear. The germline gives CDR1 LGHDT, CDR2 YNNKEL (reference sequence). There are 13 residues in the CDR3. With 0 bases removed from V and 4 bases from J, the gap between germline ends came to 4 bases. CDR3 nucleotide sequence: TGTGCCAGCAGCCAAGATATGAATCAGCCCCAGCATTTT. Translated: CASSQDMNQPQHF.

This rearrangement joins TRBV19 to TRBJ2-2; D possibly corresponds to TRBD2 (7 bases). Germline assignment: CDR1 LNHDA and CDR2 SQIVND (reference sequence). The CDR3 is made up of 15 amino acids. Trimming left V 3 bases short and J 4 bases short, with 12 bases between. The CDR3 DNA sequence: TGTGCCAGTAGTATTGGGGGGGCAGTCACCGGGGAGCTGTTTTTT. Protein: CASSIGGAVTGELFF.

As concerns this clone: At one boundary the junction diverges from the germline segment, which might be a read error. The CDR3 spells CASSPWTSGEVDTQYF. CDR3 bases: TGTGCTAGCAGCCCATGGACTAGCGGGGAGGTAGATACGCAGTATTTT. The chain couples TRBV7-7 to TRBJ2-3; 12 positions match TRBD2. The CDR3 has 16 amino acids. CDR1 is SSHAT and CDR2 is FNYEAQ in the germline V gene (reference sequence).

Comments on this clone: The sample has other DNA sequences that encode this CDR3 too. V is TRBV7-3 and J is TRBJ2-5; possible D gene TRBD1, 6 bases. Trimming stripped 5 bases from V and 2 bases from J, with 12 bases between. The CDR3 extends over 14 amino acids. Per the germline V gene, CDR1 is SGHTA and CDR2 is FQGTGA. The chain's CDR3 is CASSPTGLQETQYF. In DNA form, the CDR3 reads TGTGCCAGCAGCCCGACAGGATTGCAAGAGACCCAGTACTTC.

This clone was recorded only once. The rearrangement links TRBV27 to TRBJ1-1; D gene unclear. CDR1 and CDR2 from the germline V gene are MNHEY and SMNVEV (reference sequence). V gave up 5 bases and J gave up 1 base, with 11 bases separating them. CDR3 length equals 14 residues. This CDR3 is CASSPELGNTEAFF. CDR3 coding DNA: TGTGCCAGCAGTCCTGAACTTGGGAACACTGAAGCTTTCTTT.

The rearrangement links TRBV29-1 to TRBJ1-1, with TRBD1 matching 8 bases. The CDR3 has 13 amino acids. The J segment lost 1 base and the V segment lost 4 bases, leaving 2 bases of the junction unmatched. Germline loops: CDR1 SQVTM, CDR2 ANQGSEA. CDR3 amino acids: CSVVGQANTEAFF. The CDR3 region has the DNA TGCAGCGTTGTGGGACAGGCGAACACTGAAGCTTTCTTT.

The CDR3 DNA is TGTGCCACCAGTGACCCGACAGGCAACCAAGAGACCCAGTACTTC. The encoded protein is CATSDPTGNQETQYF. The genes are TRBV24-1 and TRBJ2-5; D may be TRBD1 (6 bases). The V gene's germline CDR1 is KGHDR and CDR2 SFDVKD. The CDR3 is 15 amino acids. Trimming left V 4 bases short and J 0 bases short, with 11 bases between.

This clone came up once. This chain uses TRBV6-1 with TRBJ2-7; 9 nucleotides match TRBD1. Germline V gene data show CDR1 as MNHNS and CDR2 as SASEGT. The CDR3 is 15 amino acids. The V segment lost 2 bases and the J segment 3 bases; nucleotides outside the gene matches: 5. The CDR3 region has the DNA TGTGCCAGCAGTGAATACGGGGACAGGGACTACGAGCAGTACTTC. Translated: CASSEYGDRDYEQYF.

This chain uses TRBV18 with TRBJ1-4; 8 bases map to TRBD1. This CDR3 contains 15 residues. Trimming cost V 1 base and J 7 bases; bases outside gene matches: 5. Germline CDR1 reads KGHSH; CDR2 reads LQKENI. The CDR3 DNA reads as TGTGCCAGCTCACCACAACAGGGGGGGAGTGAAAAACTGTTTTTT. It codes for CASSPQQGGSEKLFF.

This sequence joins TRBV2 and TRBJ2-7; D ambiguous. The CDR3 has 13 amino acids. Trimming stripped 1 base from V and 4 bases from J, with 8 bases between. Germline loops: CDR1 SNHLY, CDR2 FYNNEI. Written as DNA, the CDR3 is TGTGCCAGCAGTGAAGGGGCAAAGTACGAGCAGTACTTC. Translated: CASSEGAKYEQYF.

V is TRBV5-1 and J is TRBJ2-2; TRBD2 agrees at 8 bases. The germline CDR1 and CDR2 sequences are SGHRS and YFSETQ. The CDR3 length is 15 residues. Unmatched junction bases numbered 5, after V lost 5 bases and J lost 2 bases. The CDR3 region is CASRASGGNTGELFF. In nucleotides, the CDR3 is TGCGCCAGCAGGGCAAGCGGGGGCAACACCGGGGAGCTGTTTTTT.

CDR3 sequence reads: CSASRQGSTDTQYF. The CDR3 nucleotides are TGCAGTGCTAGTCGACAGGGTAGCACAGATACGCAGTATTTT. The J gene is TRBJ2-3, the V gene TRBV20-1, with 7 bases aligning to TRBD1. With V trimmed by 3 bases and J by 0 bases, 3 bases remained unmatched. The CDR3 length is 14 residues. Germline-derived CDR1 and CDR2 are DFQATT and SNEGSKA (reference sequence).

CDR3 in DNA: TGTGCCAGCAGACTAGCTAACTATGGCTACACCTTC. Translated: CASRLANYGYTF. The rearrangement joins TRBV28 to TRBJ1-2; D is ambiguous. The CDR3 is made up of 12 amino acids. Germline lookup yields CDR1 MDHEN and CDR2 SYDVKM. The ends were cut back, 6 bases at V and 0 bases at J, with 5 bases in the middle.

Comment on this clone: This sample includes further DNA sequences coding for the same CDR3. This rearrangement joins TRBV19 to TRBJ1-2, with TRBD1 matching over 9 bases. Losses at the gene ends were 6 bases for V and 8 bases for J; bases not matched to a gene: 10. In germline, CDR1 is LNHDA, CDR2 SQIVND (reference sequence). The CDR3 totals 14 residues. The CDR3, as DNA: TGTGCCAGTAGCCAAGGACAGGGGCGGGAAGGCTACACCTTC. Translated: CASSQGQGREGYTF.

The chain uses TRBV18 and TRBJ2-1; the match to TRBD2 covers 9 bases. Losses at the gene ends were 3 bases for V and 4 bases for J; bases not matched to a gene: 7. Looked up from germline, CDR1 is KGHSH and CDR2 is LQKENI. The CDR3 has 16 amino acids. CDR3: CASSPRSSGDYNEQFF. As DNA, the CDR3 is TGTGCCAGCTCACCTAGGTCTAGCGGGGATTACAATGAGCAGTTCTTC.

The CDR3 nucleotides read TGCGCCAGCAGCTTCGGGCAGGGTTGGTACGAGCAGTACTTC. Translated: CASSFGQGWYEQYF. V gene TRBV5-1 combines with J gene TRBJ2-7; possibly TRBD1 for D (5 bases). This CDR3 is built from 14 residues. Germline CDR1 reads SGHRS; CDR2 reads YFSETQ. The germline V and J ends were trimmed by 2 bases and 4 bases, with 13 bases remaining between them. The full variable domain, its missing parts supplied by reference TRBV5-1 and TRBJ2-7, is KAGVTQTPRYLIKTRGQQVTLSCSPISGHRSVSWYQQTPGQGLQFLFEYFSETQRNKGNFPGRFSGRQFSNSRSEMNVSTLELGDSALYLCASSFGQGWYEQYFGPGTRLTVT.

CDR3 amino acids: CASRRQGLTDTQYF. The CDR3 DNA reads TGTGCCAGCAGGAGGCAGGGCTTGACAGATACGCAGTATTTT. The chain carries TRBV6-5 and TRBJ2-3, with D possibly being TRBD1 (5 bases). Germline CDR1 is MNHEY and CDR2 is SVGAGI. Trimming pared 6 bases from V and 3 bases from J, leaving 13 bases between. The CDR3 sequence is 14 residues long.

The V call is TRBV10-2, the J call TRBJ1-6; TRBD1 agrees at 8 bases. The CDR3 length is 16 residues. Germline CDR1 reads WSHSY; CDR2 reads SAAADI. The V gene end was trimmed by 3 bases and the J gene end by 7 bases; junction bases not matched to a gene: 8. The CDR3, as DNA: TGCGCCAGCAGTGAAGAGCGTCCAGGGGGCAATTCACCCCTCCACTTT. It yields the protein CASSEERPGGNSPLHF.

This clone was picked up a small number of times. The J gene is TRBJ2-7, the V gene TRBV6-1, with TRBD1 identical over 8 bases. The ends lost 1 base at V and 5 bases at J; junction bases unmatched: 4. The CDR3 loop spans 14 amino acids. Per germline, CDR1 MNHNS and CDR2 SASEGT. The CDR3 sequence is CASSEGDRINEQYF. CDR3 DNA sequence: TGTGCCAGCAGTGAAGGGGACAGGATCAACGAGCAGTACTTC.

This clone has a single count. The sample has other DNA sequences that encode this CDR3 too. The J gene is TRBJ2-2, the V gene TRBV9, with D perhaps TRBD2 (7 bases). Trimming took 3 bases from V and 0 from J, leaving 12 bases between them. The CDR3 is made up of 16 amino acids. CDR1 and CDR2 from the germline V gene are SGDLS and YYNGEE. CDR3 protein: CASSARGGANTGELFF. The CDR3 DNA reads TGTGCCAGCAGCGCCCGAGGGGGGGCGAACACCGGGGAGCTGTTTTTT.

The gene calls are TRBV25-1 and TRBJ2-5; perhaps TRBD1 as D (6 bases). This CDR3 comprises 14 residues. CDR1 and CDR2 from the germline V gene are MGHDK and SYGVNS. V lost 6 bases and J lost 5, with 16 bases in between. CDR3 in DNA: TGTGCCAGCAGAAAACCAGGGGCGCAGGAGACCCAGTACTTC. Translation: CASRKPGAQETQYF.

The genes are TRBV19 and TRBJ2-1; 7 bases are a match to TRBD1. J lost 4 bases, V lost 5 bases, and 5 bases had no gene match. The germline V gene has CDR1 LNHDA and CDR2 SQIVND (reference sequence). The CDR3 has 14 residues. This CDR3 reads CASSVGQMYNEQFF. CDR3 bases: TGTGCCAGTAGTGTGGGACAGATGTACAATGAGCAGTTCTTC.

This chain joins TRBV12-2 and TRBJ1-1; whether TRBD1, the table's D call, matches the DNA was not checked. TRBV12-2 is designated a pseudogene. The CDR3 extends over 12 amino acids. As DNA, the CDR3 is TGTGCAAGTCGCTTTACCGGGCAGGGGGCTTTCTTT. Its protein product is CASRFTGQGAFF.

The V gene is TRBV19, the J gene TRBJ2-7; D is perhaps TRBD1 (5 bases). Germline V gene data show CDR1 as LNHDA and CDR2 as SQIVND (reference sequence). CDR3 length equals 13 residues. Between the trimmed V and J ends, which lost 4 bases and 0 bases, there was a span of 7 bases. The CDR3 coding sequence is TGTGCCAGTAGTAGACAGATCTCCTACGAGCAGTACTTC. Protein product: CASSRQISYEQYF.

This clone has only one observation. The chain joins TRBV27 to TRBJ1-2, with no clear D. Trimming took off 3 bases at V and 6 bases at J, with 11 bases between the two ends. Looked up from germline, CDR1 is MNHEY and CDR2 is SMNVEV (reference sequence). The CDR3 is 13 amino acids. In DNA, the CDR3 is TGTGCCAGCAGTTTCGGCGGGATTGATGGCTACACCTTC. Translating it yields CASSFGGIDGYTF.

The chain employs TRBV6-1 and TRBJ2-3; the match to TRBD2 covers 9 bases. Germline assignment: CDR1 MNHNS and CDR2 SASEGT. CDR3 size: 18 residues. V shed 4 bases and J 2 bases; nucleotides not matched to a gene: 13. CDR3 nucleotides: TGTGCCAGCAGTGGGGGATTGATAGCGGGGGCCTACACAGATACGCAGTATTTT. Protein sequence: CASSGGLIAGAYTDTQYF.

This chain joins TRBV5-6 and TRBJ1-2, with D perhaps TRBD1 (5 bases). Germline V gene data show CDR1 as SGHDT and CDR2 as YYEEEE. CDR3 length: 15 amino acids. Between the trimmed V and J ends, which lost 0 bases and 5 bases, there was a span of 14 bases. For the CDR3, the DNA is TGTGCCAGCAGCTTGGCTGGGGCGGAGATGTATGGCTACACCTTC. Translated, it gives CASSLAGAEMYGYTF.

V and J are TRBV6-2 or TRBV6-3 and TRBJ1-5; no definite D call. The CDR3 contains 12 residues. Germline loops: CDR1 MNHEY, CDR2 SVGEGT. The germline V and J ends were trimmed by 6 bases and 9 bases, with 12 bases remaining between them. In DNA form, the CDR3 reads TGTGCCAGCAGCCCCCGCCAAGCGCCCCAGCATTTT. Residues: CASSPRQAPQHF.

The rearrangement joins TRBV7-2 to TRBJ2-5; TRBD1 matches at 10 bases. CDR3 length: 15 residues. CDR1 is SGHTA, CDR2 FQGNSA, per germline. V trimming: 5 bases; J trimming: 5 bases; junction bases outside the gene matches: 8. CDR3 residues: CASSADRGRTETQYF. The CDR3, as DNA: TGTGCCAGCAGCGCCGACAGGGGGCGAACTGAGACCCAGTACTTC.